The 14 T cell receptor beta chains given below trace back to one sample, sequenced in a study of somatic reversion in DOCK8 deficiency. Using EuroClonality-NGS primers, TRB was amplified from around 91 ng genomic DNA in one-step amplicon PCR. MiXCR was run by TCRdb on the multiplex PCR reads, yielding one entry per CDR3 protein. Here the sample spans 4,000 to 5,000 distinct CDR3 sequences, roughly a quarter being singletons. The sequencing sample was made of peripheral blood. All receptors come from a human donor in good health.

The chain recombines TRBV5-4 with TRBJ2-7; D gene unclear. Germline CDR1 is SGHNT and CDR2 is YYREEE (reference sequence). The CDR3 contains 14 residues. Trimming removed 0 bases from V and 0 bases from J, with 7 bases in between. The CDR3 DNA follows: TGTGCCAGCAGCTTGGTGGGATTCTCCTACGAGCAGTACTTC. It is translated as CASSLVGFSYEQYF.

This clonotype is classed as medium-sized. This sequence joins TRBV6-6 and TRBJ1-1; tentative D call: TRBD1 (5 bases). The CDR3 contains 15 residues. The germline V gene has CDR1 MNHNY and CDR2 SVGAGI (reference sequence). V lost 6 bases, J lost 1 base, and 15 bases lay in between. DNA of the CDR3: TGTGCCAGCAGCTCCAGCGGGACGGGGAACACTGAAGCTTTCTTT. Translated: CASSSSGTGNTEAFF.

This clonotype is medium-sized by share. This chain links TRBV30 with TRBJ1-3; the match to TRBD1 covers 8 bases. Trimming cost V 2 bases and J 2 bases; bases outside gene matches: 2. CDR3 length equals 14 residues. Germline V lookup: CDR1 GTSNPN, CDR2 SVGIG (reference sequence). CDR3 nucleotide sequence: TGTGCCTGGAGTCTACAGGGGGCTGGAAACACCATATATTTT. It codes for CAWSLQGAGNTIYF.

The chain employs TRBV6-1 and TRBJ1-2; a weak D match, TRBD1 (6 bases). CDR1 and CDR2 from the germline V gene are MNHNS and SASEGT. CDR3 length: 14 amino acids. With 7 bases removed from V and 5 bases from J, the gap between germline ends came to 17 bases. The CDR3 DNA is TGTGCCAGCAAAGAAGGGGGGAACCCTTATGGCTACACCTTC. Protein: CASKEGGNPYGYTF.

Relative to its sample, this clonotype is medium-sized (0.01 to 0.1%). The chain joins TRBV3-1 to TRBJ1-1; 8 bases are a match to TRBD1. The V gene's germline CDR1 is LGHDT and CDR2 YNNKEL (reference sequence). The CDR3 length is 14 residues. J lost 6 bases, V lost 3 bases, and 6 bases had no gene match. The CDR3 spells CASSQRGTGAEAFF. The CDR3 nucleotides are TGTGCCAGCAGCCAGAGAGGGACAGGTGCTGAAGCTTTCTTT.

The rearrangement uses TRBV4-1 and TRBJ1-1; TRBD1 agrees at 10 bases. V lost 3 bases and J lost 5; bases outside the gene matches: 6. Germline CDR1 and CDR2: MGHRA and YSYEKL. This CDR3 has 15 residues. The CDR3, as DNA: TGCGCCAGCAGCCATCAGGGACAGGGGAGGACTGAAGCTTTCTTT. As protein: CASSHQGQGRTEAFF.

Here the CDR3 DNA reads TGTGCCAGCAGTCTTGGACAGTGGAATTCACCCCTCCACTTT. It codes for CASSLGQWNSPLHF. The V gene is TRBV27, the J gene TRBJ1-6; possibly TRBD1 for D (6 bases). With 5 bases removed from V and 7 bases from J, the gap between germline ends came to 12 bases. From germline, CDR1 is MNHEY and CDR2 SMNVEV (reference sequence). The CDR3 runs to 14 residues.

This clonotype was seen a few times. The chain couples TRBV6-4 to TRBJ1-1; 7 bases fit TRBD1. The J call is in doubt because the DNA end fits TRBJ1-6 better. Germline-derived CDR1 and CDR2 are MRHNA and SNTAGT. The CDR3 totals 14 residues. The DNA of the CDR3 is TGTGCCAGCAGCGCCGGGACAGCCCAATCGTCCCTCCACTTT. Translation gives CASSAGTAQSSLHF.

By sample fraction, this clonotype is medium-sized. The chain combines TRBV19 with TRBJ2-7, with unresolved D. The germline gives CDR1 LNHDA, CDR2 SQIVND (reference sequence). CDR3 size: 13 residues. V was pared by 1 base and J by 4 bases, with 8 bases between. The CDR3, as DNA: TGTGCCAGTAGTATAGGGAGACCTTACGAGCAGTACTTC. As protein: CASSIGRPYEQYF. Looking up the rest from reference TRBV19 and TRBJ2-7 gives the full variable domain: DGGITQSPKYLFRKEGQNVTLSCEQNLNHDAMYWYRQDPGQGLRLIYYSQIVNDFQKGDIAEGYSVSREKKESFPLTVTSAQKNPTAFYLCASSIGRPYEQYFGPGTRLTVT.

This clonotype was detected a few times. This chain joins TRBV5-6 and TRBJ2-1, with D possibly matching TRBD1 (5 bases). Trimming shortened V by 4 bases and J by 9 bases, and 14 bases separated the two germline ends. Germline V lookup: CDR1 SGHDT, CDR2 YYEEEE. The CDR3 contains 13 residues. CDR3 bases: TGTGCCAGCAGCGGTAGGACATACGGTGAGCAGTTCTTC. It translates to CASSGRTYGEQFF.

The chain recombines TRBV18 with TRBJ1-2; D ambiguous. This CDR3 is 16 amino acids long. Trimming removed 2 bases from V and 1 base from J, with 14 bases in between. The germline V gene encodes CDR1 KGHSH and CDR2 LQKENI. CDR3 nucleotide sequence: TGTGCCAGCTCACCAGGGGATTACTCAAATAACTATGGCTACACCTTC. This sequence encodes CASSPGDYSNNYGYTF.

This clonotype was observed a few times. For the CDR3, the DNA is TGTGCCTGGACCCCCGGGACAGTCCACGAGCAGTACTTC. Encoded protein: CAWTPGTVHEQYF. V gene TRBV30 combines with J gene TRBJ2-7; 7 bases are shared with TRBD1. CDR3 size: 13 residues. The germline V gene has CDR1 GTSNPN and CDR2 SVGIG (reference sequence). Trimming cost V 4 bases and J 5 bases; bases outside gene matches: 8.

This clonotype is large (0.1 to 1%). The chain recombines TRBV19 with TRBJ1-1, with 11 bases matching TRBD1. V dropped 9 bases and J dropped 3; count of bases not matched to a gene: 9. Germline values: CDR1 LNHDA, CDR2 SQIVND (reference sequence). The CDR3 extends over 15 amino acids. The CDR3 DNA sequence: TGTGCCAGCCAGGACAGGGGGCGGACCTACACTGAAGCTTTCTTT. Its translation: CASQDRGRTYTEAFF.

The V and J genes are TRBV5-1 and TRBJ1-1, with D maybe TRBD1 (6 bases). Germline CDR1 and CDR2: SGHRS and YFSETQ. This CDR3 has 15 residues. Deletions cut 0 bases from V and 6 bases from J, with 15 bases between. DNA for the CDR3: TGCGCCAGCAGCTTGGTCTCACAGGGACGCCCTGAAGCTTTCTTT. It translates to CASSLVSQGRPEAFF.